This T cell receptor beta chain was found in a study of breast tumors, draining lymph nodes, adjacent tissues. This clonotype was seen at least ten times. The antigen remains undetermined. V was clipped by 1 base and J by 0 bases, with 12 bases between them. This CDR3 comprises 17 residues. Germline V CDR1 and CDR2: SGHAT, FQNNGV. Study-wide points: Findings are consistent with lymph node origin and intratumoral expansion of most tumor T cells.

TCRdb re-analysed the multiplex PCR reads in MiXCR, keeping a single row per CDR3 protein. The table records 25,000 or so distinct CDR3 sequences, almost 70% of them present only once. Sequencing was carried out using tumor-adjacent breast tissue. The rearrangement joins TRBV11-2 to TRBJ2-2; no reliable D call. The source of this sequence is a female donor with breast cancer. Some clones in this sample may be carry-over from other donors' samples. In DNA form, the CDR3 reads TGTGCCAGCAGCTTAGTATCCGGCACCGCGAACACCGGGGAGCTGTTTTTT. It yields the protein CASSLVSGTANTGELFF. Variable domain in full (rest from reference TRBV11-2 and TRBJ2-2): EAGVAQSPRYKIIEKRQSVAFWCNPISGHATLYWYQQILGQGPKLLIQFQNNGVVDDSQLPKDRFSAERLKGVDSTLKIQPAKLEDSAVYLCASSLVSGTANTGELFFGEGSRLTVL.